What follows are 25 T cell receptor beta chains derived from one specimen sequenced in a study of T cell responses to AZD1222 COVID-19 vaccine (dated by TCRdb to about 2021). The sample's time point label, decoded: baseline before first vaccination. The library relied on the immunoSEQ multiplex PCR assay. TCRdb mirrors the immuneACCESS table, restricted to in-frame sequences. Some clones are absent from its copies; in checked studies, under half trace to an unresolved V gene, and the reason for the others is unknown. The sample has some 140,000 clones on record, roughly 93% of them singletons. About 5% of the sample rests with the top ten. Sequenced material: peripheral blood, taken on day 0 of AZD1222 vaccination. These receptors were obtained from an adult in good health.

This chain connects TRBV15 to TRBJ2-4; 8 positions agree with TRBD2. CDR1 LNHNV and CDR2 YYDKDF come from the germline V gene (reference sequence). The V gene end was trimmed by 0 bases and the J gene end by 9 bases; junction bases not matched to a gene: 7. This CDR3 has 15 residues. The CDR3 coding sequence is TGTGCCACCAGCAGAGACCAGAGCGGGAGTGGCATTCAGTACTTC. Its translation is CATSRDQSGSGIQYF.

The rearrangement links TRBV10-3 to TRBJ1-6, with D possibly being TRBD1 (5 bases). CDR3 length: 13 amino acids. The germline CDR1 and CDR2 sequences are ENHRY and SYGVKD. Deletions cut 4 bases from V and 13 bases from J, with 14 bases between. CDR3 in amino acids: CAISGGTAEPLHF. The CDR3 bases are TGTGCCATCAGTGGGGGGACGGCAGAGCCCCTCCACTTT.

This sequence joins TRBV11-2 and TRBJ2-7, with D perhaps matching TRBD1 (6 bases). Germline CDR1 SGHAT, CDR2 FQNNGV. Trimming removed 3 bases from V and 5 bases from J, with 17 bases in between. There are 15 residues in the CDR3. CDR3: CASSFNTGKSDEQYF. CDR3 DNA: TGTGCCAGCAGCTTTAACACAGGGAAATCCGACGAGCAGTACTTC.

The chain carries TRBV11-2 and TRBJ2-2; 13 nucleotides align to TRBD2. Trimming took 11 bases from V and 5 from J; bases not matched to a gene: 5. The length of the CDR3 is 14 residues. Germline CDR1 SGHAT, CDR2 FQNNGV. Here the CDR3 DNA reads TGTGCCGCTAAGGGACTAGCGGGGACCGGGGAGCTGTTTTTT. This codes for CAAKGLAGTGELFF. The whole variable domain, filled in from reference TRBV11-2 and TRBJ2-2, reads EAGVAQSPRYKIIEKRQSVAFWCNPISGHATLYWYQQILGQGPKLLIQFQNNGVVDDSQLPKDRFSAERLKGVDSTLKIQPAKLEDSAVYLCAAKGLAGTGELFFGEGSRLTVL.

This clone was recorded once. In nucleotides, the CDR3 is TGTGCCAGCAGTTTAGTCGGCCGCCCGGTTGACAATGAGCAGTTCTTC. Translation: CASSLVGRPVDNEQFF. The J gene is TRBJ2-1, the V gene TRBV27; no clear D. The CDR3 extends over 16 amino acids. Germline V CDR1 and CDR2: MNHEY, SMNVEV (reference sequence). Between the trimmed V and J ends, which lost 2 bases and 5 bases, there was a span of 16 bases.

A remark on this clone: This could be a read error, since a much larger clone is one nucleotide away. The V call is TRBV2, the J call TRBJ1-5; D not certain. The CDR3 loop spans 14 amino acids. The germline V gene has CDR1 SNHLY and CDR2 FYNNEI. Trimming shortened V by 3 bases and J by 0 bases, and 6 bases separated the two germline ends. The CDR3 DNA follows: TGTGCCAGCAGTGACAGGTATAGCAATCAGCCCCAGCATTTT. Residues: CASSDRYSNQPQHF.

The CDR3 is CASSYSTSLGEETQYF. CDR3 DNA sequence: TGTGCCAGCAGTTACTCGACCAGTCTAGGGGAAGAGACCCAGTACTTC. J is TRBJ2-5 and V is TRBV6-5; weak D call: TRBD1 (5 bases). V lost 0 bases to trimming and J lost 3 bases, with 14 bases between them. CDR1 MNHEY and CDR2 SVGAGI come from the germline V gene. The CDR3 sequence is 16 residues long.

The J gene is TRBJ2-5, the V gene TRBV18, with 7 nucleotides matching TRBD2. The CDR3 has 17 residues. The V gene end was trimmed by 6 bases and the J gene end by 1 base; junction bases not matched to a gene: 14. Germline V lookup: CDR1 KGHSH, CDR2 LQKENI. The CDR3 DNA is TGTGCCAGCTCCGCCCTTCCACGGGCTAGCGGCCAAGAGACCCAGTACTTC. Its translation: CASSALPRASGQETQYF.

Turning to this clone: One end of the junction is discordant with germline, which a read error may explain. The chain has TRBV7-7 and TRBJ1-5, with no clear D. Germline CDR1 is SSHAT and CDR2 is FNYEAQ (reference sequence). The CDR3 totals 13 residues. CDR3 DNA sequence: TGTGCTAGCAGCCTCGACCCCCTGCCGCCCCAGCATTTT. Translated: CASSLDPLPPQHF. The complete variable domain, with remaining parts taken from reference TRBV7-7 and TRBJ1-5, reads GAGVSQSPRYKVTKRGQDVTLRCDPISSHATLYWYQQALGQGPEFLTYFNYEAQPDKSGLPSDRFSAERPEGSISTLTIQRTEQRDSAMYRCASSLDPLPPQHFGDGTRLSIL.

The chain couples TRBV15 to TRBJ2-7; D possibly matches TRBD1 or TRBD2 (5 bases each). The CDR3 loop spans 14 amino acids. From germline, CDR1 is LNHNV and CDR2 YYDKDF (reference sequence). The germline V and J ends were trimmed by 5 bases and 3 bases, with 14 bases remaining between them. The CDR3 bases are TGTGCCACCAGCCTGGGTCAGAGGGGCTACGAGCAGTACTTC. It is translated as CATSLGQRGYEQYF.

In DNA form, the CDR3 reads TGTGCCAGCAGCTTAGGCCTGGGACCCGATGAGCAGTTCTTC. This codes for CASSLGLGPDEQFF. V and J are TRBV11-2 and TRBJ2-1; D possibly uses TRBD1 or TRBD2 (5 bases each). CDR1 SGHAT and CDR2 FQNNGV come from the germline V gene. The germline V and J ends were trimmed by 1 base and 8 bases, with 12 bases remaining between them. This CDR3 spans 14 amino acids.

This clone was seen just once. The chain has TRBV28 and TRBJ2-1; 11 bases match TRBD2. Germline loops: CDR1 MDHEN, CDR2 SYDVKM. V lost 6 bases and J lost 10; bases outside the gene matches: 8. CDR3 length: 14 residues. The CDR3 loop is CASRTGLAEKEQFF. The CDR3 bases are TGTGCCAGCAGAACGGGACTAGCGGAAAAGGAGCAGTTCTTC. Full variable domain (rest looked up from reference TRBV28 and TRBJ2-1): DVKVTQSSRYLVKRTGEKVFLECVQDMDHENMFWYRQDPGLGLRLIYFSYDVKMKEKGDIPEGYSVSREKKERFSLILESASTNQTSMYLCASRTGLAEKEQFFGPGTRLTVL.

The chain employs TRBV2 and TRBJ2-7, with D unclear. The germline V and J ends were trimmed by 2 bases and 2 bases, with 16 bases remaining between them. Germline V lookup: CDR1 SNHLY, CDR2 FYNNEI. There are 16 residues in the CDR3. CDR3 nucleotide sequence: TGTGCCAGCAGTGAATTAAACGCGGTGAATACCTACGAGCAGTACTTC. Its protein product is CASSELNAVNTYEQYF.

The rearrangement links TRBV9 to TRBJ2-2; the D gene is possibly TRBD2 (6 bases). The CDR3 is made up of 14 amino acids. V was cut by 3 bases and J by 7 bases, with 13 bases left in between. Looked up from germline, CDR1 is SGDLS and CDR2 is YYNGEE. This CDR3 is CASSARLVNGELFF. In DNA form, the CDR3 reads TGTGCCAGCAGCGCCCGACTAGTAAACGGGGAGCTGTTTTTT.

This clone is a singleton in its sample. The genes are TRBV4-1 and TRBJ1-2; 10 bases are shared with TRBD1. This CDR3 region has 16 residues. The ends lost 4 bases at V and 5 bases at J; junction bases unmatched: 10. The V gene's germline CDR1 is MGHRA and CDR2 YSYEKL. The CDR3 loop reads CASSLETGTGDYGYTF. CDR3 DNA: TGCGCCAGCAGCCTAGAGACCGGGACAGGGGATTATGGCTACACCTTC.

The chain carries TRBV12-3 or TRBV12-4 and TRBJ2-7; a possible D gene is TRBD1 (6 bases). Trimming took off 6 bases at V and 3 bases at J, with 12 bases between the two ends. The CDR3 covers 13 residues. The CDR3 sequence: CASRQGLGYEQYF. In DNA, the CDR3 is TGTGCCAGCAGACAGGGTCTTGGCTACGAGCAGTACTTC.

The chain is built from TRBV6-4 and TRBJ1-2, with a weak D call TRBD1 (5 bases). The CDR3 extends over 13 amino acids. The ends were cut back, 6 bases at V and 3 bases at J, with 11 bases in the middle. From germline, CDR1 is MRHNA and CDR2 SNTAGT. The DNA of the CDR3 is TGTGCCAGCAGCCCCGAAGGGGACTATGGCTACACCTTC. Encoded protein: CASSPEGDYGYTF.

As DNA, the CDR3 is TGTGCCAGCAGCTTGAGAGGCGGGGTGAACACTGAAGCTTTCTTT. Translating gives CASSLRGGVNTEAFF. The gene calls are TRBV5-4 and TRBJ1-1; D gene unclear. Trimming pared 1 base from V and 0 bases from J, leaving 10 bases between. The germline V gene encodes CDR1 SGHNT and CDR2 YYREEE (reference sequence). The CDR3 covers 15 residues.

The rearrangement links TRBV9 to TRBJ2-7, with 11 bases fitting TRBD1. V was clipped by 3 bases and J by 8 bases; unmatched bases: 7. This CDR3 comprises 14 residues. The germline V gene has CDR1 SGDLS and CDR2 YYNGEE. The CDR3 spells CASSGGTGGGQQYF. The CDR3 DNA is TGTGCCAGCAGCGGCGGGACAGGGGGGGGCCAGCAGTACTTC. Full variable domain (remainder filled in from reference TRBV9 and TRBJ2-7): DSGVTQTPKHLITATGQRVTLRCSPRSGDLSVYWYQQSLDQGLQFLIQYYNGEERAKGNILERFSAQQFPDLHSELNLSSLELGDSALYFCASSGGTGGGQQYFGPGTRLTVT.

V is TRBV5-1 and J is TRBJ1-2; D is undetermined. Deletions cut 4 bases from V and 1 base from J, with 17 bases between. The CDR3 is made up of 16 amino acids. CDR1 is SGHRS, CDR2 YFSETQ, per germline. The CDR3 DNA follows: TGCGCCAGCAGCCCACATGAGTCAGGATTTAACTATGGCTACACCTTC. The encoded protein is CASSPHESGFNYGYTF. The whole variable domain, remainder taken from reference TRBV5-1 and TRBJ1-2, is KAGVTQTPRYLIKTRGQQVTLSCSPISGHRSVSWYQQTPGQGLQFLFEYFSETQRNKGNFPGRFSGRQFSNSRSEMNVSTLELGDSALYLCASSPHESGFNYGYTFGSGTRLTVV.

The chain carries TRBV6-2 or TRBV6-3 and TRBJ2-7; D call uncertain. Trimming took 4 bases from V and 1 from J, leaving 8 bases between them. The germline V gene has CDR1 MNHEY and CDR2 SVGEGT. CDR3 size: 13 residues. The CDR3 region is CASSFGNSYEQYF. The CDR3 coding sequence is TGTGCCAGCAGTTTCGGCAATTCCTACGAGCAGTACTTC.

The chain recombines TRBV9 with TRBJ1-2; possible D gene TRBD1, 6 bases. V was pared by 5 bases and J by 0 bases, with 26 bases between. CDR1 SGDLS and CDR2 YYNGEE come from the germline V gene. The CDR3 runs 19 residues. CDR3 residues: CASSLTSITGTPPNYGYTF. In DNA form, the CDR3 reads TGTGCCAGCAGTTTAACCTCAATAACCGGGACACCTCCTAACTATGGCTACACCTTC.

CDR3 in amino acids: CASSYSGLAAYNEQFF. The CDR3, as DNA: TGTGCCAGCAGTTACTCGGGACTAGCGGCATACAATGAGCAGTTCTTC. The chain joins TRBV6-5 to TRBJ2-1; the match to TRBD2 covers 11 bases. Germline values: CDR1 MNHEY, CDR2 SVGAGI. This CDR3 is 16 amino acids long. V lost 0 bases and J lost 4; bases outside the gene matches: 2.

The chain carries TRBV9 and TRBJ1-6; 7 bases map to TRBD1. Germline CDR1 reads SGDLS; CDR2 reads YYNGEE. The ends lost 3 bases at V and 0 bases at J; junction bases unmatched: 6. There are 17 residues in the CDR3. The CDR3 DNA reads TGTGCCAGCAGCGCCTTGACAGGGAGCTCCTATAATTCACCCCTCCACTTT. It specifies CASSALTGSSYNSPLHF.

The chain joins TRBV15 to TRBJ2-5; D perhaps matches TRBD2 (5 bases). Per the germline V gene, CDR1 is LNHNV and CDR2 is YYDKDF (reference sequence). This CDR3 region has 14 residues. With 0 bases removed from V and 5 bases from J, the gap between germline ends came to 10 bases. CDR3: CATSRDRGGETQYF. The CDR3 DNA sequence: TGTGCCACCAGCAGAGATCGCGGCGGGGAGACCCAGTACTTC.